This TCR beta chain is from a study of tumor and adjacent non-tumor tissue in lung cancer. At the level of the study: Stage I to III disease affected 10 men and about 5 women aged roughly 31 to 80. Broader study findings: Normal lung showed higher cumulative top 100 clone frequency than tumor. Tumor TCR diversity, when higher, was linked to shorter survival. Tumor tissue had significantly higher TCR diversity than normal lung.

TCRbeta libraries were built with three rounds of nested PCR, modified from ARM-PCR. Each CDR3 protein gets one entry after TCRdb re-called the multiplex PCR reads with MiXCR. The sample lists approximately 79,000 distinct CDR3 sequences; roughly 72% were seen once. This sample's RNA came from whole unsorted tissue. Germline CDR1 SGHAT, CDR2 FQNNGV. The CDR3 runs 13 residues. Note on this clonotype: Its antigen is unknown.

This rearrangement joins TRBV11-2 to TRBJ2-3; D gene unclear. The source material was lung tumor tissue. This TCR derives from a woman aged 40-49 years with non-small cell lung cancer. The chain's CDR3 is CACSSDPRDTQYF. DNA of the CDR3: TGTGCATGCAGCTCCGACCCAAGGGATACGCAGTATTTT.